This TCR beta chain was sequenced for a study of Ad26.COV2.S vaccination and SARS-CoV-2 variants. General study results and limits: Vaccine recipients surpassed placebo recipients in spike-specific TCR breadth. With respect to non-spike TCR breadth, vaccine and placebo recipients were similar.

Losses at the gene ends were 5 bases for V and 0 bases for J; bases not matched to a gene: 9. The CDR3 runs 17 residues. The germline CDR1 and CDR2 sequences are MNHNY and SVGAGI (reference sequence). Using immunoSEQ multiplex PCR, the repertoire was profiled, and TCRdb retains in-frame clones only, with some absent. The table lists hundreds of thousands of clones, about nine tenths of them singletons. Treatment meaning: roughly 19 received Ad26.COV2.S at low or high dose, single or two shots; roughly five received placebo; per-sample allocation not given. Each sample was drawn 63 days after the first injection (of vaccine or placebo). In regard to this clone: Its antigen is unknown.

The clonotype originates from a person aged 18 to 59 who received the Ad26.COV2.S COVID-19 vaccine or a placebo. The chain employs TRBV6-6 and TRBJ1-4; the match to TRBD1 covers 7 bases. Sequenced here: peripheral blood, sampled in a trial of Ad26.COV2.S vaccine versus placebo. The CDR3 loop reads CASSRTGTAATNEKLFF. DNA for the CDR3: TGTGCCAGCAGTCGAACCGGGACAGCCGCAACTAATGAAAAACTGTTTTTT.